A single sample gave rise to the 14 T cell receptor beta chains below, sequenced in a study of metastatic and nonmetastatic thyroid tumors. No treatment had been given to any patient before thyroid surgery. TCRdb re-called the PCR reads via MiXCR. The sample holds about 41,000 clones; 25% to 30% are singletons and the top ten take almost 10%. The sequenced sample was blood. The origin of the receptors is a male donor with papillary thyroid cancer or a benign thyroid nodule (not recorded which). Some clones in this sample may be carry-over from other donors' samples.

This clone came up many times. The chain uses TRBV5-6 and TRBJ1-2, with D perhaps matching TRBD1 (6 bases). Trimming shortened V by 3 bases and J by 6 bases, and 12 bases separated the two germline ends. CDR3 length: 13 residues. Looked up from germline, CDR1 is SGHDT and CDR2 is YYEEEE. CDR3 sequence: CASSSLGGHGYTF. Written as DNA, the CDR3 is TGTGCCAGCAGCTCCCTGGGGGGGCATGGCTACACCTTC.

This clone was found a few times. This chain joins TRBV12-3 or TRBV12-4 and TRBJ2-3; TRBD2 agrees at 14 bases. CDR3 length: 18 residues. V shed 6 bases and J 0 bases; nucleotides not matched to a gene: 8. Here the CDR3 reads CASSRTSGRRASTDTQYF. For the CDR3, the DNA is TGTGCCAGCAGCCGGACTAGCGGGAGGCGGGCTAGCACAGATACGCAGTATTTT.

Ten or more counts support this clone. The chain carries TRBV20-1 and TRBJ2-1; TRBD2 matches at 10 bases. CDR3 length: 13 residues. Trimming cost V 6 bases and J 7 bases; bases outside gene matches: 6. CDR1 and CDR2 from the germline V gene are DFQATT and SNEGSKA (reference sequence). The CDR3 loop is CSATLAGTNEQFF. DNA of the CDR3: TGCAGTGCAACACTAGCGGGGACTAATGAGCAGTTCTTC.

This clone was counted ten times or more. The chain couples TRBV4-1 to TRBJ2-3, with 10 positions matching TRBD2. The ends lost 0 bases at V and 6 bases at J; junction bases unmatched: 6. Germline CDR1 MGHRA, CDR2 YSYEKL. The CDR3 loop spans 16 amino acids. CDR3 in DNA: TGCGCCAGCAGCCAAGAGGTCCCTAGCGGGGGCGATACGCAGTATTTT. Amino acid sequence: CASSQEVPSGGDTQYF.

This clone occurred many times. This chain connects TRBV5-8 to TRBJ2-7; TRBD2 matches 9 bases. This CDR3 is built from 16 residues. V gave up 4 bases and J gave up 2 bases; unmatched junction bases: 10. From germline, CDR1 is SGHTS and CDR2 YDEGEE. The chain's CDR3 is CASSRTVAGVTYEQYF. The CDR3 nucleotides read TGTGCCAGCAGCAGAACCGTAGCGGGAGTAACCTACGAGCAGTACTTC.

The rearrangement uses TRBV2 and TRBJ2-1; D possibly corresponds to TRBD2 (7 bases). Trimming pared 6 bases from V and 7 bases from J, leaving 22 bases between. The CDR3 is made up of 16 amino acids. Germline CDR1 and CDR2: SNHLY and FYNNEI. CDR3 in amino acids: CASSLKQGVSGNEQFF. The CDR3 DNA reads TGTGCCAGCAGCCTAAAACAGGGAGTTAGCGGGAATGAGCAGTTCTTC.

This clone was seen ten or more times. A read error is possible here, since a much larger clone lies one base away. CDR3 nucleotides: TGCGCCAGCAGGGGCTCGGGCGACCCTTTCAATGAGCAGTTCTTC. Translating it yields CASRGSGDPFNEQFF. V and J are TRBV5-1 and TRBJ2-1; D gene unclear. CDR3 length: 15 residues. Germline CDR1 SGHRS, CDR2 YFSETQ. V lost 5 bases and J 6 bases, leaving 18 bases between the germline ends.

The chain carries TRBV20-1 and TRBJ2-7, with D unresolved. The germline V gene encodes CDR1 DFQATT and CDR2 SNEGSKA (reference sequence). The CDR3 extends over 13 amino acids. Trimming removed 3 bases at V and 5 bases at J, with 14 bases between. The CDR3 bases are TGCAGTGCTAGCGAACAGAATCGCCACGAGCAGTACTTC. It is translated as CSASEQNRHEQYF.

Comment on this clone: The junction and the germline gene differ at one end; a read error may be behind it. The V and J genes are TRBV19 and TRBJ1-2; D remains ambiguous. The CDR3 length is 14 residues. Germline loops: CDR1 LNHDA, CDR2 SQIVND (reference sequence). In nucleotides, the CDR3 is TGTGCCAGTAGTCTGATCCGGGTCATCTATGTCTACACCTTC. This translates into CASSLIRVIYVYTF.

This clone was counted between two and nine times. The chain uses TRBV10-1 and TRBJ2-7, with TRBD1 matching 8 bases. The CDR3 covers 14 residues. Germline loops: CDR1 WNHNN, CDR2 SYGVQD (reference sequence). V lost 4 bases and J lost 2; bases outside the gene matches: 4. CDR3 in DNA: TGCGCCAGCAGTGCTACGGGACAGGCCTACGAGCAGTACTTC. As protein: CASSATGQAYEQYF.

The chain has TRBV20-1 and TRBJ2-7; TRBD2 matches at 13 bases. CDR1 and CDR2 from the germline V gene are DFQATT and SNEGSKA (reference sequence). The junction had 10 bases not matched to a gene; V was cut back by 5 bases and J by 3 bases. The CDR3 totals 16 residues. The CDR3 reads CSAEPGTSGTNYEQYF. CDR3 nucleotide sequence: TGCAGTGCTGAACCCGGGACTAGCGGGACTAACTACGAGCAGTACTTC.

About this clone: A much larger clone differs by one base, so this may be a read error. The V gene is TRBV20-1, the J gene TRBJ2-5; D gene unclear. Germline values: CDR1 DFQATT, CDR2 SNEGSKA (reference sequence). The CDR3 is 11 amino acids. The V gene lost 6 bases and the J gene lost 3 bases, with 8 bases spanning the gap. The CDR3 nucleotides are TGCAGTGCCAACAGTGAAGAGACCCAGTACTTC. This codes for CSANSEETQYF.

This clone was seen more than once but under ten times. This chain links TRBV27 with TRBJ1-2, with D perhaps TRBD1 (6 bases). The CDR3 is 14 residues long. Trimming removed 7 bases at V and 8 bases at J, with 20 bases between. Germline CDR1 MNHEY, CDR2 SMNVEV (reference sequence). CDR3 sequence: CASTPTAGAGGYTF. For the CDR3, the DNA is TGTGCCAGCACCCCAACCGCGGGGGCCGGGGGCTACACCTTC.

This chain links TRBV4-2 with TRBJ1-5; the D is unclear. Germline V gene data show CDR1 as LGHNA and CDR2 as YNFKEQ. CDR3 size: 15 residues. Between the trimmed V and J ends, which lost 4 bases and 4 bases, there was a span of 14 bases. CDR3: CASSRYRAPNQPQHF. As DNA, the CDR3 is TGTGCCAGCAGCCGATACCGGGCTCCTAATCAGCCCCAGCATTTT.